This T cell receptor (beta chain) was sequenced for a study of CD8 T cells in Susac syndrome (dated by TCRdb to between 2018 and 2021). Study-level background: Of the Susac syndrome patients who were sequenced, six had clinically active disease and about eight were in clinical remission. Susac syndrome patients were therapy-naive, on corticosteroids (some also receiving IVIg), or on IVIg alone at blood withdrawal. CD8+ T cell repertoire clonality was compared between about 12 healthy donors, approximately 14 Susac syndrome patients and around 16 multiple sclerosis patients. Whether CD8+ T cell activation and differentiation in Susac syndrome was antigen driven was tested using repertoire sequencing.

RNA was extracted using the RNeasy kit, and about 0.45 to 1 microgram was reverse transcribed with random hexamers. The immunoSEQ multiplex PCR assay, covering 54 Vbeta and 13 Jbeta segments, was used to amplify TCR beta CDR3 regions. Bias from PCR amplification was corrected by using a synthetic template baseline for primer optimization and for computational correction. In the original analysis: Reads were assigned to V, D and J genes according to IMGT and analyzed in immunoSEQ Analyzer, with only productive sequences retained. Clonality was computed as one minus Shannon entropy normalized by log2 of the number of productive unique sequences. Public and private clones were assessed among the 100 most prevalent clones of each patient and control. Susac-specific clones were defined as absent from healthy and MS cohorts, over a thousand published viral clones and other ImmuneACCESS disease sequences. In-frame beta chains were kept once TCRdb had trimmed the public reads at Q25 with fastp and called clones with MiXCR. Entries are consolidated by CDR3 protein sequence, retaining the most common genes and DNA. TCRdb's processing, not the study's, gives the V and J calls here. The sample contains about 190,000 distinct CDR3 sequences, 85% to 95% of them found a single time. The ten top clones hold around 0.15% of the sample.

V loses 6 bases, J loses 3 bases, and the germline ends lie 14 bases apart. Inclusive of the bounding cysteine and phenylalanine, the CDR3 is 14 residues long. CDR3 DNA only is kept here, 42 bases in frame from base 1. CDR1 SEHNR and CDR2 FQNEAQ were looked up in the germline V gene (reference sequence). What the work shows at the level of the full study, not this receptor alone: In the total CD8+ and CD8+ TEMRA repertoires, approximately 17 and five Susac-specific public clones, respectively, were identified. CD8+ repertoires in Susac syndrome showed clonal expansion, which was highest in CD8+ TEMRA cells and was greater in clinically active patients than in remitting patients. The TCR sequencing and HLA analysis was acknowledged to have included a relatively small number of individuals.

Peripheral blood CD8+ and CD4+ T cells from healthy donors, Susac syndrome patients and multiple sclerosis patients were profiled using high-throughput TCR beta sequencing. The Susac syndrome patients fulfilled recently defined diagnostic criteria for either definite or probable disease. Bulk CD8+ and CD4+ T cells were purified by magnetic negative isolation, whereas CD8+ TEMRA cells were enriched by FACS. Blood was collected in EDTA tubes and processed within 24 hours, with PBMCs isolated through density gradient centrifugation. PBMCs intended for TCR sequencing were cryopreserved in liquid nitrogen and thawed later in a water bath at 37 degrees C. The sorted or isolated CD4+, CD8+ and CD8+ TEMRA cells reached a purity of at least 90%. In this sample, this clonotype turned up once. Its antigen target is currently unknown. The record has no base qualities; no much larger clone is one base away. Evidence from a single read is weak.

Sequenced sample: CD8+ T cells from PBMCs. In this chain, TRBV7-9 is recombined with TRBJ1-1, and the D gene may be TRBD1, 5 bases matching. The TCR was taken from a human donor with Susac syndrome. The bases are TGTGCCAGCAGGCCAGCAACGACAGACACTGAAGCTTTCTTT. The resulting protein is CASRPATTDTEAFF.